A single sample gave rise to the 13 T cell receptor beta chains below, sequenced in a study of T-cell reconstitution after alpha-beta-depleted transplantation in children. TCRbeta library preparation incorporated unique molecular identifiers. MiXCR, applied by TCRdb to the PCR reads, yields one record per CDR3 protein. The sample gives a few hundred thousand distinct CDR3 sequences, about an eighth of which show up once; around 2% is in the top ten. The sequences come from PBMCs, mostly from graft donor cells, collected 360 days after TCRalphabeta/CD19-depleted stem cell transplant. These receptors originate from a male patient younger than 18 who had a stem cell transplant for acute myeloid leukemia, so the T cells may come from the graft donor.

This clonotype has just a few counts. This sequence joins TRBV20-1 and TRBJ2-2; D uncertain. The germline gives CDR1 DFQATT, CDR2 SNEGSKA (reference sequence). Trimming left V 6 bases short and J 5 bases short, with 16 bases between. The CDR3 runs 14 residues. The CDR3 DNA is TGCAGTGCCGTGCCGGACCTTATTACCGGGGAGCTGTTTTTT. Translation: CSAVPDLITGELFF.

This clonotype was seen more than once but under ten times. The V and J genes are TRBV28 and TRBJ2-7; 10 bases are a match to TRBD2. The germline V gene has CDR1 MDHEN and CDR2 SYDVKM. CDR3 length: 15 residues. V lost 4 bases, J lost 2 bases, and 5 bases stayed unmatched. The CDR3 sequence: CASSSSAGGTYEQYF. The DNA for the CDR3 is TGTGCCAGCAGTTCGTCAGCGGGAGGGACCTACGAGCAGTACTTC.

This clonotype was observed a handful of times. The V and J genes are TRBV15 and TRBJ2-3; 7 nucleotides align to TRBD1. The CDR3 has 16 amino acids. CDR1 LNHNV and CDR2 YYDKDF come from the germline V gene (reference sequence). The J segment lost 1 base and the V segment lost 4 bases, leaving 8 bases of the junction unmatched. CDR3 residues: CATSKRQGMGTDTQYF. In DNA form, the CDR3 reads TGTGCCACCAGCAAACGACAGGGAATGGGCACAGATACGCAGTATTTT.

This clonotype was recorded many times. The rearrangement links TRBV20-1 to TRBJ2-1; no definite D call. Between the trimmed V and J ends, which lost 0 bases and 6 bases, there was a span of 3 bases. Germline lookup yields CDR1 DFQATT and CDR2 SNEGSKA (reference sequence). There are 11 residues in the CDR3. The CDR3 loop reads CSARDFNEQFF. DNA of the CDR3: TGCAGTGCTAGAGATTTCAATGAGCAGTTCTTC.

This clonotype was observed many times. This chain joins TRBV4-1 and TRBJ2-4, with 11 bases aligning to TRBD2. Per the germline V gene, CDR1 is MGHRA and CDR2 is YSYEKL. CDR3 length: 22 residues. V dropped 1 base and J dropped 0; count of bases not matched to a gene: 17. This CDR3 is CASSQVLLATGGLAGAKNIQYF. CDR3 sequence (DNA): TGCGCCAGCAGCCAAGTTCTTTTGGCTACTGGAGGACTAGCGGGAGCCAAAAACATTCAGTACTTC.

This clonotype has only a few counts. This rearrangement joins TRBV25-1 to TRBJ2-2; tentatively, D is TRBD1 (6 bases). Germline V CDR1 and CDR2: MGHDK, SYGVNS. This CDR3 comprises 15 residues. The V and J ends lost 1 base and 3 bases respectively, with 9 bases between them. The CDR3 bases are TGTGCCAGCAGTGAATTTAACAGGGACACCGGGGAGCTGTTTTTT. Translated: CASSEFNRDTGELFF.

The CDR3 here is CASSPQGQGYEQYF. The CDR3 nucleotides are TGTGCCAGCTCACCGCAGGGACAGGGCTACGAGCAGTACTTC. The V and J genes are TRBV18 and TRBJ2-7; 9 nucleotides line up with TRBD1. This CDR3 has 14 residues. Trimming removed 3 bases from V and 3 bases from J; junction bases left unmatched: 3. Germline CDR1 KGHSH, CDR2 LQKENI.

V usage is TRBV12-3 or TRBV12-4 and J usage is TRBJ2-7; D possibly corresponds to TRBD2 (6 bases). This CDR3 contains 15 residues. V lost 6 bases, J lost 5 bases, and 20 bases lay in between. The CDR3 here is CASRVPGTRFHEQYF. The CDR3 DNA reads as TGTGCCAGCAGGGTTCCCGGGACTCGTTTTCACGAGCAGTACTTC.

This clonotype appeared a few times. V is TRBV11-1 and J is TRBJ1-6, with 7 bases matching TRBD1. Trimming cost V 6 bases and J 6 bases; bases outside gene matches: 5. This CDR3 has 14 amino acids. Germline CDR1 is SGHAT and CDR2 is FQDESV (reference sequence). CDR3 in DNA: TGTGCCAGCAGACTCGGGACAGTTAATTCACCCCTCCACTTT. Protein: CASRLGTVNSPLHF.

This clonotype has more than one count but fewer than ten. V is TRBV20-1 and J is TRBJ2-7, with D perhaps being TRBD1 or TRBD2 (5 bases each). Germline assignment: CDR1 DFQATT and CDR2 SNEGSKA (reference sequence). The CDR3 totals 12 residues. V was pared by 6 bases and J by 3 bases, with 12 bases between. The CDR3 loop is CSASGTYYEQYF. In nucleotides, the CDR3 is TGCAGTGCCTCCGGGACCTACTACGAGCAGTACTTC.

This CDR3 reads CASSFSGSTPTWEQYF. The CDR3 nucleotides read TGTGCCAGCAGCTTTAGCGGGAGTACCCCAACGTGGGAGCAGTACTTC. The V call is TRBV5-6, the J call TRBJ2-7, with 9 bases that match TRBD2. Germline CDR1 reads SGHDT; CDR2 reads YYEEEE. The CDR3 contains 16 residues. V was pared by 2 bases and J by 7 bases, with 13 bases of the junction left unmatched.

This clonotype was seen ten or more times. The chain links TRBV4-2 to TRBJ2-2; tentatively, D is TRBD1 (6 bases). Germline lookup yields CDR1 LGHNA and CDR2 YNFKEQ. Trimming left V 1 base short and J 5 bases short, with 11 bases between. The CDR3 is 15 amino acids. In DNA, the CDR3 is TGTGCCAGCAGCCAAGGGAACAGGGTAACCGGGGAGCTGTTTTTT. This sequence encodes CASSQGNRVTGELFF.

Only a few counts were recorded for this clonotype. This chain connects TRBV12-3 or TRBV12-4 to TRBJ2-5, with a possible D match to TRBD2 (6 bases). CDR3 length: 14 residues. Trimming took off 3 bases at V and 3 bases at J, with 11 bases between the two ends. CDR3 nucleotides: TGTGCCAGCAGTTTCGTCTGGGAGGAAGAGACCCAGTACTTC. Translated: CASSFVWEEETQYF.